This section outlines one T cell receptor (beta chain) sequence together with its context. Its antigen is unidentified. TCRdb ran MiXCR on the 5' RACE reads and lists one entry per CDR3 protein. The sample holds hundreds of thousands of distinct CDR3 sequences, about 24% seen once. The data were obtained in a study of CD8 T cells in ankylosing spondylitis. Broader study findings: Made up of under ten highly homologous variants, a TCR beta motif appeared characteristic of ankylosing spondylitis blood.

Per the germline V gene, CDR1 is LNHNV and CDR2 is YYDKDF (reference sequence). J was trimmed by 1 base and V by 1 base; bases with no gene match: 9. CDR3 length equals 17 residues. Sequencing was done on a sample of blood, either unsorted or a sorted T cell fraction (not recorded which). This clonotype originated in a male donor with ankylosing spondylitis. The chain couples TRBV15 to TRBJ1-1, with 7 bases identical to TRBD1. CDR3 protein: CATSRVVQQGTNTEAFF. The CDR3 DNA sequence: TGTGCCACCAGCAGAGTTGTTCAACAGGGGACGAACACTGAAGCTTTCTTT. The full variable domain, rest sourced from reference TRBV15 and TRBJ1-1, is DAMVIQNPRYQVTQFGKPVTLSCSQTLNHNVMYWYQQKSSQAPKLLFHYYDKDFNNEADTPDNFQSRRPNTSFCFLDIRSPGLGDTAMYLCATSRVVQQGTNTEAFFGQGTRLTVV.